The clone carrying this T cell receptor beta chain turned up a few times. Its antigen is still unknown. The data originate from a study of response to subunit inactivated influenza vaccine. The study's findings and limits: Few additional T cells are recruited per seasonal influenza vaccination, authors suggested.

In TCRdb, the RT-PCR reads were re-called with MiXCR into one record per CDR3 protein. The sample contains fewer than 650,000 distinct CDR3 sequences, 10% to 15% of which appear only once. The specimen comprised PBMCs from blood, sampled 40 to 50 days after vaccination. The clonotype comes from a man aged 50-60 years who received an inactivated influenza vaccine.

CDR3 in DNA: TGCAGTGCTAGAGATGTGTTAGCGGGGAACAATGAGCAGTTCTTC. Protein sequence: CSARDVLAGNNEQFF. The rearrangement joins TRBV20-1 to TRBJ2-1; 8 positions match TRBD2. Germline CDR1 is DFQATT and CDR2 is SNEGSKA (reference sequence). J was trimmed by 5 bases and V by 0 bases; bases with no gene match: 6. CDR3 length: 15 residues.